The 18 T cell receptor beta chains below come from one sample, sequenced in a study of shared T cell receptors in the human thymus. Using immunoSEQ multiplex PCR, the repertoire was profiled, and TCRdb retains in-frame clones only, with some absent. The repertoire has approximately 490,000 clones, around 82% of them found once; the top ten carry about 0.014%. These sequences were also reported in another study, on human thymus T cells.

Input material: thymocytes. The receptor source for this set is a boy under two years old with a congenital heart defect.

In its sample, this clone was seen a few times. The rearrangement links TRBV4-3 to TRBJ2-7, with D possibly matching TRBD2 (6 bases). This CDR3 is built from 19 residues. Germline V gene data show CDR1 as LGHNA and CDR2 as YSLEER. V lost 1 base, J lost 5 bases, and 27 bases lay in between. The CDR3 here is CASSQGDLRPRGGIHEQYF. CDR3 sequence (DNA): TGCGCCAGCAGCCAAGGGGACCTACGCCCCCGGGGCGGGATCCACGAGCAGTACTTC.

This clone occurred once. The chain is built from TRBV4-2 and TRBJ2-7; D perhaps matches TRBD1 (8 bases). V was cut by 4 bases and J by 2 bases, with 21 bases left in between. The germline CDR1 and CDR2 sequences are LGHNA and YNFKEQ. CDR3 size: 17 residues. For the CDR3, the DNA is TGTGCCAGCAGCCTCAGGGGGCGCGGGGGACTACCCTACGAGCAGTACTTC. Its protein is CASSLRGRGGLPYEQYF.

V usage is TRBV7-2 and J usage is TRBJ2-7; a possible D gene is TRBD1 (5 bases). Deletions cut 3 bases from V and 5 bases from J, with 20 bases between. Germline V lookup: CDR1 SGHTA, CDR2 FQGNSA. The CDR3 is 16 residues long. CDR3 amino acids: CASSFTKAGNPDEQYF. CDR3 bases: TGTGCCAGCAGCTTCACGAAGGCAGGGAATCCAGACGAGCAGTACTTC.

Notes on this clone: Other nucleotide sequences in the sample specify the same CDR3. The chain uses TRBV27 and TRBJ2-7; 9 bases map to TRBD1. Germline values: CDR1 MNHEY, CDR2 SMNVEV (reference sequence). The length of the CDR3 is 14 residues. After removal of 5 bases from V and 4 bases from J, the junction contained 6 bases not matched to a gene. CDR3 coding DNA: TGTGCCAGCAGTCCCCGGGACAGGGCGTACGAGCAGTACTTC. Amino acids: CASSPRDRAYEQYF.

The chain recombines TRBV29-1 with TRBJ2-7; 7 bases match TRBD2. V shed 7 bases and J 0 bases; nucleotides not matched to a gene: 9. The CDR3 has 14 amino acids. From germline, CDR1 is SQVTM and CDR2 ANQGSEA. The CDR3 sequence: CSGLAGASSYEQYF. The DNA of the CDR3 is TGCAGCGGCTTAGCGGGTGCGAGCTCCTACGAGCAGTACTTC.

V gene TRBV4-1 combines with J gene TRBJ2-1; TRBD1 aligns across 7 bases. The V segment lost 0 bases and the J segment 3 bases; nucleotides outside the gene matches: 14. The CDR3 is made up of 19 amino acids. CDR1 and CDR2 (germline): MGHRA, YSYEKL. CDR3: CASSQDPLTGSRFYNEQFF. The CDR3 DNA reads TGCGCCAGCAGCCAAGATCCCCTGACAGGGTCTCGTTTCTACAATGAGCAGTTCTTC.

The chain joins TRBV19 to TRBJ1-2; D not resolved. Germline assignment: CDR1 LNHDA and CDR2 SQIVND (reference sequence). The CDR3 sequence is 13 residues long. V lost 5 bases and J 6 bases, leaving 13 bases between the germline ends. The CDR3 sequence: CASSRPSLDGYTF. In DNA form, the CDR3 reads TGTGCCAGTAGTCGCCCGTCACTGGATGGCTACACCTTC.

The chain is built from TRBV19 and TRBJ1-3, with 11 bases matching TRBD1. V trimming: 6 bases; J trimming: 4 bases; junction bases outside the gene matches: 8. The CDR3 extends over 16 amino acids. Germline V CDR1 and CDR2: LNHDA, SQIVND (reference sequence). CDR3 bases: TGTGCCAGTAGACCGGGACAGGGGGTTCGAGGAAACACCATATATTTT. Translated: CASRPGQGVRGNTIYF.

The chain recombines TRBV9 with TRBJ2-1; the D gene is possibly TRBD2 (7 bases). The CDR3 has 13 amino acids. Deletions cut 7 bases from V and 4 bases from J, with 12 bases between. The germline V gene encodes CDR1 SGDLS and CDR2 YYNGEE. In DNA, the CDR3 is TGTGCCAGCGCCGGGGGGCAGTACAATGAGCAGTTCTTC. Encoded protein: CASAGGQYNEQFF.

CDR3 coding DNA: TGTGCCAGCAGCTTGCCCACAGGGGGCGACTACGAGCAGTACTTC. The encoded protein is CASSLPTGGDYEQYF. This chain links TRBV5-6 with TRBJ2-7, with TRBD1 matching 9 bases. V gave up 1 base and J gave up 3 bases; unmatched junction bases: 5. The CDR3 contains 15 residues. CDR1 SGHDT and CDR2 YYEEEE come from the germline V gene.

This clone turned up a few times. The rearrangement links TRBV7-9 to TRBJ2-1, with 7 bases identical to TRBD1. The CDR3 loop spans 19 amino acids. After removal of 5 bases from V and 1 base from J, the junction contained 17 bases not matched to a gene. The germline V gene encodes CDR1 SEHNR and CDR2 FQNEAQ (reference sequence). The CDR3 loop reads CASSPNDRERGSSYNEQFF. In DNA, the CDR3 is TGTGCCAGCAGCCCTAATGACAGGGAGAGAGGAAGTTCCTACAATGAGCAGTTCTTC.

This clone was seen more than once but under ten times. The V and J genes are TRBV7-8 and TRBJ2-5; 10 bases fit TRBD2. Germline CDR1 and CDR2: SGHVS and FQNEAQ. CDR3 length: 18 amino acids. V lost 8 bases to trimming and J lost 3 bases; unmatched junction nucleotides: 18. The DNA of the CDR3 is TGTGCCAGCCGCCGGGGACAGCCTGGGCTAGCGGGGGAAGAGACCCAGTACTTC. Translating gives CASRRGQPGLAGEETQYF.

This clone has a handful of counts. The chain links TRBV6-5 to TRBJ1-4, with 11 bases matching TRBD1. V lost 6 bases and J lost 7; bases outside the gene matches: 7. The CDR3 has 15 amino acids. Looked up from germline, CDR1 is MNHEY and CDR2 is SVGAGI. CDR3 loop: CASRAGTGGSEKLFF. The CDR3 region has the DNA TGTGCCAGCAGAGCCGGGACAGGGGGTAGTGAAAAACTGTTTTTT.

The J gene is TRBJ2-7, the V gene TRBV11-2, with 7 bases aligning to TRBD1. Per the germline V gene, CDR1 is SGHAT and CDR2 is FQNNGV. V dropped 3 bases and J dropped 3; count of bases not matched to a gene: 5. The CDR3 has 14 residues. CDR3 bases: TGTGCCAGCAGCTTGCCAGGGGGAGTCTACGAGCAGTACTTC. Translating gives CASSLPGGVYEQYF.

The chain carries TRBV30 and TRBJ1-5; 9 bases align to TRBD1. The CDR3 spans 14 residues. Germline trimming cut 1 base from V and 3 bases from J; bases unmatched to any gene: 1. Per the germline V gene, CDR1 is GTSNPN and CDR2 is SVGIG (reference sequence). CDR3 sequence reads: CAWSGDRANQPQHF. The CDR3 region has the DNA TGTGCCTGGAGTGGGGACAGGGCCAATCAGCCCCAGCATTTT.

The chain is built from TRBV7-9 and TRBJ2-2, with 7 bases aligning to TRBD2. The V segment lost 5 bases and the J segment 0 bases; nucleotides outside the gene matches: 6. Germline loops: CDR1 SEHNR, CDR2 FQNEAQ (reference sequence). The CDR3 runs to 16 residues. The CDR3 DNA is TGTGCCAGCAGCGCCGGGACTACCACGAACACCGGGGAGCTGTTTTTT. Its translation is CASSAGTTTNTGELFF.

This clone was seen once. The chain recombines TRBV6-1 with TRBJ1-5, with 9 bases that match TRBD1. The CDR3 spans 15 residues. Germline-derived CDR1 and CDR2 are MNHNS and SASEGT. V was pared by 6 bases and J by 1 base, with 4 bases of the junction left unmatched. Here the CDR3 reads CASRPTGGSNQPQHF. As DNA, the CDR3 is TGTGCCAGCAGACCGACAGGGGGAAGCAATCAGCCCCAGCATTTT.

The genes are TRBV27 and TRBJ2-5; 7 bases fit TRBD1. The germline CDR1 and CDR2 sequences are MNHEY and SMNVEV (reference sequence). V trimming: 4 bases; J trimming: 4 bases; junction bases outside the gene matches: 9. This CDR3 has 15 amino acids. The CDR3 nucleotides are TGTGCCAGCAGTTCCCGGTGGGACAGAGTAGAGACCCAGTACTTC. Translation: CASSSRWDRVETQYF.